Sequencing of this T cell receptor (beta chain) was carried out in a study of T cell repertoires in cytomegalovirus infection. The overall study: Carrying CMV and the relevant HLA type showed in public TCR beta signatures. Overall study results and limits: Dominant in the ex vivo response were TCR beta clonotypes restricted by HLA-C and specific for CMV. Cumulative frequency of public TCR beta families picked out carriers of CMV plus the relevant HLA.

Germline CDR1 SNHLY, CDR2 FYNNEI. This CDR3 spans 13 amino acids. Trimming left V 3 bases short and J 4 bases short, with 8 bases between. TCRdb reanalysed the reads using MiXCR and keeps one entry per CDR3 protein. The repertoire holds about 530,000 distinct CDR3 sequences, 26% seen once, with roughly 13% in the top ten. Regarding this clonotype: Antigen specificity is unknown.

The genes are TRBV2 and TRBJ2-3; D gene uncertain. The specimen sequenced was PBMCs. The receptor was derived from a human donor in good health (CMV status not recorded). Some clones in this sample may be carry-over from other donors' samples. CDR3 region: CASSDIGPDTQYF. The CDR3 bases are TGTGCCAGCAGTGACATTGGGCCAGATACGCAGTATTTT.